In its sample, the clone carrying this T cell receptor beta chain was seen a few times. The data derive from a study of spatial heterogeneity in lung cancer. Study details: Available follow-up PBMC samples, collected a median of about 25 months post-resection, were sequenced. Sequencing consistently turned up more beta-chain sequences than alpha-chain sequences. Mean representation of each unique TCR and UMI combination in the raw reads exceeded nine occurrences.

Time point defined: blood at routine non-recurrence follow-up after resection. Unsorted whole RNA of tumor, nontumor lung or frozen PBMC was sequenced. This CDR3 is 14 amino acids long. The J segment lost 9 bases and the V segment lost 3 bases, leaving 7 bases of the junction unmatched. The study tagged each TCR cDNA molecule with a unique molecular identifier. TCRdb independently ran MiXCR on the 5' RACE reads; one entry per CDR3 protein. The sample carries 95,000 to 130,000 distinct CDR3 sequences, 10% to 15% recorded once. The gene calls are TRBV12-3 or TRBV12-4 and TRBJ2-1; 8 nucleotides agree with TRBD2. This TCR derives from a male donor with early-stage non-small cell lung cancer. Sequencing used PBMCs, obtained at follow-up. This CDR3 is CASSFPNGGGEQFF. CDR3 sequence (DNA): TGTGCCAGCAGTTTCCCCAACGGGGGGGGTGAGCAGTTCTTC.